This entry is about one TCR beta chain. The antigen remains undetermined. The data belong to a study of T cells in Graves' hyperthyroidism and ophthalmopathy. General study points: Appearing also in blood were most of the thyroid clonotypes expanded above 0.001.

The source material, RNA transcripts, was used to amplify TCR beta CDR3 regions. A set of HTBI primers served as the primers for a first-round RT-PCR of the TCR CDR3. A single record per CDR3 protein comes from TCRdb applying MiXCR to the multiplex PCR reads. Of about 400,000 distinct CDR3 sequences listed, just under 15% are singletons. This CDR3 has 14 amino acids. J lost 2 bases, V lost 4 bases, and 1 base had no gene match. CDR1 is SEHNR and CDR2 is FQNEAQ in the germline V gene (reference sequence). The chain has TRBV7-9 and TRBJ1-4, with TRBD1 matching over 7 bases. Sequences were obtained from blood. The receptor comes from a woman aged 25 to 39 with Graves' hyperthyroidism. The CDR3 protein is CASSWGQTNEKLFF. The CDR3 DNA sequence: TGTGCCAGCAGCTGGGGACAGACTAATGAAAAACTGTTTTTT.